The rows below give T cell receptor beta chains drawn from one sample of a study of shared clonotypes between healthy human individuals. Sequenced by immunoSEQ multiplex PCR; TCRdb stores in-frame clones only, minus some. The top ten clones hold approximately 0.95% of a sample with approximately 1,000,000 clones, 60% to 85% of them seen once. Sequencing input: memory CD4+ T cells from PBMCs. These receptors came from a man aged 18 to 35 in good health. Some clones in this sample may be carry-over from other donors' samples. CDR3s include the opening cysteine and the closing phenylalanine or tryptophan. The D gene is left open where the match is weak. Part of the rows lack a size; the others show once, few, many or a class for expanded clones.

clone size: NA
V gene: TRBV5-6
D gene: NA
J gene: TRBJ1-1
CDR3 protein: CASSLGGPNMNTEAFF
CDR3 DNA: TGTGCCAGCAGCTTGGGAGGGCCAAACATGAACACTGAAGCTTTCTTT

clone size: NA
V gene: TRBV27
D gene: TRBD1
J gene: TRBJ1-2
CDR3 protein: CASRLDRGAGGYTF
CDR3 DNA: TGTGCCAGCAGACTGGACAGGGGCGCGGGAGGCTACACCTTC

clone size: NA
V gene: TRBV28
D gene: TRBD2
J gene: TRBJ2-4
CDR3 protein: CASSPPASGRGLPKNIQYF
CDR3 DNA: TGTGCCAGCAGTCCCCCGGCTAGCGGGAGGGGTCTTCCCAAAAACATTCAGTACTTC

clone size: once
V gene: TRBV7-2
D gene: NA
J gene: TRBJ2-7
CDR3 protein: CASSLTGGSYEQYF
CDR3 DNA: TGTGCCAGCAGCTTAACGGGCGGATCCTACGAGCAGTACTTC

clone size: NA
V gene: TRBV5-1
D gene: TRBD2
J gene: TRBJ2-1
CDR3 protein: CASSSGGLAREQFF
CDR3 DNA: TGCGCCAGCAGCTCCGGGGGACTAGCGCGTGAGCAGTTCTTC

clone size: NA
V gene: TRBV5-6
D gene: NA
J gene: TRBJ2-7
CDR3 protein: CASSLVGNPYEQYF
CDR3 DNA: TGTGCCAGCAGCTTGGTGGGGAATCCCTACGAGCAGTACTTC

clone size: NA
V gene: TRBV5-1
D gene: TRBD1
J gene: TRBJ2-7
CDR3 protein: CASSFTGTGRYEQYF
CDR3 DNA: TGCGCCAGCAGCTTCACCGGGACAGGGCGCTACGAGCAGTACTTC

clone size: few
V gene: TRBV5-1
D gene: TRBD2
J gene: TRBJ2-1
CDR3 protein: CASSLSLAGNNEQFF
CDR3 DNA: TGCGCCAGCAGCTTGAGTCTAGCGGGGAACAATGAGCAGTTCTTC

clone size: once
V gene: TRBV6-5
D gene: TRBD1
J gene: TRBJ1-2
CDR3 protein: CASSGQEANYGYTF
CDR3 DNA: TGTGCCAGCAGCGGACAGGAAGCTAACTATGGCTACACCTTC

clone size: NA
V gene: TRBV29-1
D gene: TRBD1
J gene: TRBJ2-5
CDR3 protein: CSVGTGVRETQYF
CDR3 DNA: TGCAGCGTGGGGACAGGGGTGCGAGAGACCCAGTACTTC